The TCR beta chain described here comes from a study of blood T cell repertoires in COVID-19. Study overall: Both acute and convalescent COVID-19 samples were obtained from the United States, Italy and Spain. The analysed material was cDNA or gDNA that came from T cells, B-cell-depleted T cells, or PBMCs.

Authors' data handling: Estimates of nucleated cell counts were drawn from the amplification of reference gene primers. Libraries were prepared by immunoSEQ multiplex PCR; TCRdb keeps only in-frame clonotypes and omits some of them. The D gene and trimming were derived from the DNA, and the V and J assignments and clone size from that table. The profile shows 200,000 to 300,000 clones, more than 65% of them singletons. CDR3 length: 16 amino acids. CDR1 and CDR2 from the germline V gene are MGHRA and YSYEKL. The germline V and J ends were trimmed by 0 bases and 3 bases, with 14 bases remaining between them.

The TCR was taken from a man aged 35 to 55 who had recovered from COVID-19. Sequenced sample: peripheral blood. The chain uses TRBV4-1 and TRBJ1-2; maybe TRBD1 (6 bases). The CDR3 sequence is CASSQDPGGGYYGYTF. The CDR3 region has the DNA TGCGCCAGCAGCCAAGATCCGGGAGGGGGATACTATGGCTACACCTTC.